A selection of T cell receptor beta chains follows, all from one sample in a study of blood T cell repertoires in COVID-19. Produced via immunoSEQ multiplex PCR; TCRdb's table is partial and in-frame only. Of about 160,000 clones in the sample, approximately 82% are singletons; the top ten hold approximately 10%. What was sequenced was peripheral blood. All receptors derive from a woman older than 75 with active or convalescent COVID-19. CDR3s include the opening cysteine and the closing phenylalanine or tryptophan. A D gene is named only where the DNA matches it firmly. Not every row has a clone size; where given, it reads once, few, many or a size class.

d_gene | j_gene | abundance | v_gene | CDR3aa | CDR3nt
TRBD2 | TRBJ2-3 | - | TRBV3-1/TRBV3-2 | CASSYRTSGIEADTQYF | TGTGCCAGCAGCTACCGGACTAGCGGGATCGAGGCAGATACGCAGTATTTT
- | TRBJ1-1 | - | TRBV6-6 | CASSLRGDTEAFF | TGTGCCAGCAGTTTACGGGGAGACACTGAAGCTTTCTTT
- | TRBJ2-3 | - | TRBV11-3 | CASSSRGGGTDTQYF | TGTGCCAGCAGCTCCCGAGGCGGAGGCACAGATACGCAGTATTTT
TRBD1 | TRBJ1-2 | - | TRBV19 | CASSIVFLGTGGDYGYTF | TGTGCCAGTAGTATCGTTTTCCTCGGGACAGGGGGCGACTATGGCTACACCTTC
TRBD2 | TRBJ2-6 | - | TRBV5-4 | CASSLGGSSVANVLTF | TGTGCCAGCAGCCTGGGAGGGAGCTCTGTAGCCAACGTCCTGACTTTC
TRBD2 | TRBJ2-7 | - | TRBV27 | CASSLKTSGRAEEQYF | TGTGCCAGCAGTCTCAAGACTAGCGGGAGAGCAGAAGAGCAGTACTTC
- | TRBJ2-2 | - | TRBV20-1 | CSATDRSELFF | TGCAGTGCTACCGACAGATCGGAGCTGTTTTTT
TRBD2 | TRBJ2-5 | few | TRBV7-3 | CASSALAGGLETQYF | TGTGCCAGCAGCGCACTAGCGGGAGGGTTAGAGACCCAGTACTTC
TRBD2 | TRBJ2-7 | - | TRBV19 | CASRPGLAEGEQYF | TGTGCCAGTCGACCGGGACTAGCGGAAGGAGAGCAGTACTTC
- | TRBJ1-1 | once | TRBV5-8 | CASSLSVRSGEAFF | TGTGCCAGCAGCTTAAGTGTACGCAGCGGTGAAGCTTTCTTT
TRBD2 | TRBJ2-3 | - | TRBV15 | CATSRGGLAGGSTDTQYF | TGTGCCACCAGCAGAGGGGGACTAGCGGGGGGTAGCACAGATACGCAGTATTTT
TRBD2 | TRBJ2-7 | few | TRBV5-1 | CASSFDGLAAHEQYF | TGCGCCAGCAGCTTCGACGGACTAGCGGCCCACGAGCAGTACTTC
- | TRBJ1-2 | - | TRBV3-1/TRBV3-2 | CASSQQGRYTF | TGTGCCAGCAGCCAACAGGGTCGCTACACCTTC
- | TRBJ2-1 | - | TRBV21-1 | CASSKAFLDSVEQFF | TGTGCCAGCAGCAAAGCTTTTTTGGATAGCGTTGAGCAGTTCTTC
TRBD2 | TRBJ2-1 | once | TRBV3-1/TRBV3-2 | CASSHTSDDEQFF | TGTGCCAGCAGTCATACTAGCGACGATGAGCAGTTCTTC
TRBD2 | TRBJ2-2 | few | TRBV12-3/TRBV12-4 | CASRLAGRKELFF | TGTGCCAGCAGACTAGCGGGAAGGAAGGAGCTGTTTTTT
- | TRBJ1-2 | - | TRBV24-1 | CATSDLVEHREGYTF | TGTGCCACCAGTGATTTGGTCGAGCACAGGGAAGGCTACACCTTC
- | TRBJ1-2 | - | TRBV5-1 | CASSPEYGYTF | TGCGCCAGCAGCCCGGAGTATGGCTACACCTTC
TRBD2 | TRBJ2-3 | - | TRBV24-1 | CATGGGSTDTQYF | TGTGCCACCGGGGGAGGGAGCACAGATACGCAGTATTTT
TRBD1 | TRBJ2-6 | - | TRBV4-1 | CASSQGTGFPGANVLTF | TGCGCCAGCAGCCAGGGGACAGGGTTTCCTGGGGCCAACGTCCTGACTTTC
- | TRBJ2-2 | - | TRBV3-1/TRBV3-2 | CASSQVGVNTGELFF | TGTGCCAGCAGCCAAGTCGGGGTGAACACCGGGGAGCTGTTTTTT
TRBD1 | TRBJ1-2 | - | TRBV29-1 | CSVGTGGNYGYTF | TGCAGCGTTGGGACAGGGGGAAACTATGGCTACACCTTC
- | TRBJ1-6 | - | TRBV5-5 | CASSNTGRFYNSPLHF | TGTGCCAGCAGCAACACAGGGAGATTTTATAATTCACCCCTCCACTTT
TRBD1 | TRBJ1-2 | - | TRBV5-1 | CASSSAGTGGLRGYTF | TGCGCCAGCAGCTCGGCGGGGACAGGGGGCTTGAGGGGCTACACCTTC
TRBD2 | TRBJ2-7 | - | TRBV6-5 | CASSLAGSYEQYF | TGTGCCAGCAGTCTAGCGGGCTCCTACGAGCAGTACTTC
- | TRBJ2-7 | - | TRBV30 | CAWSVISGRNEQYF | TGTGCCTGGAGTGTCATTTCGGGTAGGAACGAGCAGTACTTC
TRBD1 | TRBJ2-5 | - | TRBV2 | CASSDERGRETQYF | TGTGCCAGCAGTGACGAGAGGGGGCGAGAGACCCAGTACTTC
- | TRBJ1-2 | - | TRBV3-1/TRBV3-2 | CASSHKTGLANYGYTF | TGTGCCAGCAGCCACAAGACAGGCCTAGCTAACTATGGCTACACCTTC
- | TRBJ1-1 | once | TRBV18 | CASSPSGGMDTEAFF | TGTGCCAGCTCACCATCGGGGGGCATGGACACTGAAGCTTTCTTT
- | TRBJ1-6 | few | TRBV25-1 | CDPEGGYNSPLHF | TGTGACCCGGAGGGAGGCTATAATTCACCCCTCCACTTT
- | TRBJ1-2 | few | TRBV15 | CATSRHIGYGYTF | TGTGCCACCAGCAGACATATCGGCTATGGCTACACCTTC
TRBD2 | TRBJ2-2 | - | TRBV9 | CASRGGLADNTGELFF | TGTGCCAGCAGAGGGGGACTAGCCGACAACACCGGGGAGCTGTTTTTT
- | TRBJ2-7 | - | TRBV19 | CASSPTGSPWEQYF | TGTGCCAGTAGTCCTACCGGGTCCCCGTGGGAGCAGTACTTC
TRBD1 | TRBJ1-6 | - | TRBV28 | CASSLGQVFNSPLHF | TGTGCCAGCAGTTTGGGACAGGTTTTTAATTCACCCCTCCACTTT
- | TRBJ2-2 | - | TRBV9 | CASSVGAETGVTGELFF | TGTGCCAGCAGCGTTGGGGCCGAGACAGGTGTCACCGGGGAGCTGTTTTTT
- | TRBJ2-3 | once | TRBV6-5 | CASSYSRDLTDTQYF | TGTGCCAGCAGTTACTCACGGGATCTCACAGATACGCAGTATTTT
- | TRBJ1-2 | - | TRBV5-4 | CASSRATRDGGYTF | TGTGCCAGCAGCCGCGCGACACGGGATGGGGGCTACACCTTC